Shown below are 9 T cell receptor beta chains from a single sample sequenced in a study of vaccination and CD4 T cells after COVID-19. Described treatment: roughly 11-day PBMC culture with coronavirus spike peptide pools or control peptides (ViraFEST assay). Oncomine TCR Beta short-read sequencing was applied to DNA from cultured CD4+ T cells. TCRdb ran MiXCR on the PCR reads and lists one entry per CDR3 protein. The profile shows about 13,000 distinct CDR3 sequences, about two thirds of them singletons. The antigens these receptors bind are not known. Sequenced material: CD4+ T cells from blood, cultured in vitro. The receptors derive from a human donor who had recovered from COVID-19.

This clonotype was recorded once. The chain employs TRBV7-3 and TRBJ2-2; D remains unclear. The V and J ends lost 5 bases and 5 bases respectively, with 9 bases between them. Germline lookup yields CDR1 SGHTA and CDR2 FQGTGA. The CDR3 has 13 residues. The CDR3 sequence: CASSALVTGELFF. The CDR3 nucleotides are TGTGCCAGCAGCGCGTTGGTTACCGGGGAGCTGTTTTTT.

This clonotype was seen a handful of times. V gene TRBV15 combines with J gene TRBJ2-7, with 12 positions matching TRBD2. V shed 3 bases, J shed 5 bases, and the junction held 8 bases outside the gene matches. CDR3 length: 16 amino acids. Germline lookup yields CDR1 LNHNV and CDR2 YYDKDF (reference sequence). This CDR3 reads CATSRVLAGGLHEQYF. CDR3 sequence (DNA): TGTGCCACCAGCAGGGTCCTAGCGGGAGGGCTGCACGAGCAGTACTTC.

V gene TRBV6-2 or TRBV6-3 combines with J gene TRBJ2-2; TRBD1 or TRBD2 may be the D gene (5 bases each). Trimming left V 6 bases short and J 2 bases short, with 16 bases between. The CDR3 has 16 amino acids. Germline V gives CDR1 MNHEY, CDR2 SVGEGT. The CDR3 is CASRETGTANTGELFF. The CDR3 DNA reads TGTGCCAGCAGAGAGACCGGGACGGCTAACACCGGGGAGCTGTTTTTT.

This clonotype is a singleton in its sample. This sequence joins TRBV19 and TRBJ1-1; 7 bases are shared with TRBD1. The CDR3 is 14 residues long. V shed 10 bases, J shed 0 bases, and the junction held 8 bases outside the gene matches. CDR1 LNHDA and CDR2 SQIVND come from the germline V gene (reference sequence). Here the CDR3 reads CATFRDSMNTEAFF. The CDR3 coding sequence is TGTGCCACCTTCCGGGACAGCATGAACACTGAAGCTTTCTTT.

V gene TRBV5-5 combines with J gene TRBJ1-5; tentative D call: TRBD1 (6 bases). The CDR3 spans 14 residues. Germline assignment: CDR1 SGHKS and CDR2 YYEKEE (reference sequence). V was cut by 0 bases and J by 7 bases, with 11 bases left in between. CDR3 loop: CASSLAGGAQPQHF. DNA for the CDR3: TGTGCCAGCAGCTTGGCGGGGGGGGCCCAGCCCCAGCATTTT.

A single count supports this clonotype. V gene TRBV9 combines with J gene TRBJ1-6; 10 positions match TRBD1. V was pared by 1 base and J by 9 bases, with 4 bases of the junction left unmatched. The CDR3 is 15 amino acids. Germline CDR1 SGDLS, CDR2 YYNGEE. CDR3 in amino acids: CASSVSDRGLSPLHF. The CDR3 region has the DNA TGTGCCAGCAGCGTATCTGACAGGGGGCTTTCACCCCTCCACTTT. Looking up the rest from reference TRBV9 and TRBJ1-6 gives the full variable domain: DSGVTQTPKHLITATGQRVTLRCSPRSGDLSVYWYQQSLDQGLQFLIQYYNGEERAKGNILERFSAQQFPDLHSELNLSSLELGDSALYFCASSVSDRGLSPLHFGNGTRLTVT.

This clonotype showed up just once. The V gene is TRBV5-1, the J gene TRBJ1-5, with D maybe TRBD1 (6 bases). The CDR3 contains 13 residues. V dropped 5 bases and J dropped 0 bases, with 6 bases sitting between them. Per germline, CDR1 SGHRS and CDR2 YFSETQ. The CDR3 sequence is CASRTGSNQPQHF. The CDR3 coding sequence is TGCGCCAGCAGGACAGGTAGCAATCAGCCCCAGCATTTT.

This clonotype was counted a single time. The chain links TRBV5-1 to TRBJ1-2; 11 bases are shared with TRBD1. CDR3 size: 16 residues. V gave up 4 bases and J gave up 5 bases; unmatched junction bases: 10. Germline loops: CDR1 SGHRS, CDR2 YFSETQ. The CDR3 DNA is TGCGCCAGCAGCCCTCGGACAGGGGGCTTCTCATATGGCTACACCTTC. This encodes CASSPRTGGFSYGYTF.

The gene calls are TRBV20-1 and TRBJ1-1; TRBD1 might be the D (6 bases). This CDR3 is 14 amino acids long. CDR1 and CDR2 from the germline V gene are DFQATT and SNEGSKA (reference sequence). CDR3: CTIKRGSMNTEAFF. The CDR3 bases are TGCACCATAAAAAGGGGGAGTATGAACACTGAAGCTTTCTTT.